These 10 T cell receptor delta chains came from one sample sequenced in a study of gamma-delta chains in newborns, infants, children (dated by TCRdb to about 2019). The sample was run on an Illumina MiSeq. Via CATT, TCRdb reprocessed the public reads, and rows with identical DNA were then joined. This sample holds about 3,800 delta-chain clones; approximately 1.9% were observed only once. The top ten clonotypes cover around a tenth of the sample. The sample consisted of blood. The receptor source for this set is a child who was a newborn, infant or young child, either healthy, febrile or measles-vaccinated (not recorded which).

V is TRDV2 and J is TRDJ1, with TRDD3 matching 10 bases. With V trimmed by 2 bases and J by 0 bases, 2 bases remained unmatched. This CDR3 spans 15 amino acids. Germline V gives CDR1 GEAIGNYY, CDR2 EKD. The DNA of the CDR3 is TGTGCCTGTGACAATACTGGGGGATACACCGATAAACTCATCTTT. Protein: CACDNTGGYTDKLIF.

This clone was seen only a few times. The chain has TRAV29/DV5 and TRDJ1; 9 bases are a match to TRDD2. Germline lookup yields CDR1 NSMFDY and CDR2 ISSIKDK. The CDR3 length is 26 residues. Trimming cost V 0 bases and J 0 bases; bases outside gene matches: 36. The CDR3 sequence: CAASAPSYLRNWGALRRQPYTDKLIF. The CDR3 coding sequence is TGTGCAGCAAGCGCGCCTTCCTACCTAAGAAACTGGGGCGCTCTGCGACGCCAACCGTACACCGATAAACTCATCTTT.

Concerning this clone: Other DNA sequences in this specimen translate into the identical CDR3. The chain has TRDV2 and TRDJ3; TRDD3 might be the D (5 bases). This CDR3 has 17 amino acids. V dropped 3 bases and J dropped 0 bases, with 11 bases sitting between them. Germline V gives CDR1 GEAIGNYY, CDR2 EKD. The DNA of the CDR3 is TGTGCCTGTGACGGTACTGGATCCTCCTGGGACACCCGACAGATGTTTTTC. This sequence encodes CACDGTGSSWDTRQMFF.

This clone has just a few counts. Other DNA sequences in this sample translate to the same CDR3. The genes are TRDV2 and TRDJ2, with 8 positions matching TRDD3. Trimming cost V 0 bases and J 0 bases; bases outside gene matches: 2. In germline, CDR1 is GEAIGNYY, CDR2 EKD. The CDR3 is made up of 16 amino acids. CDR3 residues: CACDTGGYALTAQLFF. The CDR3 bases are TGTGCCTGTGACACCGGGGGATATGCTTTGACAGCACAACTCTTCTTT.

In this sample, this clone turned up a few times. The CDR3 sequence is CACDTASSWDTRQMFF. Here the CDR3 DNA reads TGTGCCTGTGACACCGCAAGCTCCTGGGACACCCGACAGATGTTTTTC. The J gene is TRDJ3, the V gene TRDV2; D not resolved. The germline V and J ends were trimmed by 0 bases and 0 bases, with 5 bases remaining between them. Germline CDR1 GEAIGNYY, CDR2 EKD. The CDR3 length is 16 residues.

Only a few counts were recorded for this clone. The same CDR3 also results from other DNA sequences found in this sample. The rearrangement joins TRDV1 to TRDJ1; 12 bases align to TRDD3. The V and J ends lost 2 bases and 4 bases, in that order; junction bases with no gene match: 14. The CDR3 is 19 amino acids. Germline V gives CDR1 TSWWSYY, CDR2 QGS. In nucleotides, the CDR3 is TGTGCTCTTGGGGAAGGGTACTGGGGGATACATGTAAGGTTCGATAAACTCATCTTT. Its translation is CALGEGYWGIHVRFDKLIF.

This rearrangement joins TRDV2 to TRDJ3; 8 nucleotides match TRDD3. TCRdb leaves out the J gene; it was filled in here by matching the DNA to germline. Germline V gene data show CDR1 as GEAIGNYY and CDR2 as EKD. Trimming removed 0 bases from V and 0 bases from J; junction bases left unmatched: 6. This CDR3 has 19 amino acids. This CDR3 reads CACDTVLGDSSWDTRQMFF. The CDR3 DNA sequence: TGTGCCTGTGACACCGTGCTGGGGGACAGCTCCTGGGACACCCGACAGATGTTTTTC.

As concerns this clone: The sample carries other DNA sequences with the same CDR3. The CDR3 DNA reads TGTGCCTGTGACACCGTACTGGGGGATACCGATAAACTCATCTTT. Translated, it gives CACDTVLGDTDKLIF. V is TRDV2 and J is TRDJ1; TRDD3 agrees at 10 bases. The CDR3 is 15 amino acids. The V gene's germline CDR1 is GEAIGNYY and CDR2 EKD. The V and J ends lost 0 bases and 2 bases, in that order; junction bases with no gene match: 2.

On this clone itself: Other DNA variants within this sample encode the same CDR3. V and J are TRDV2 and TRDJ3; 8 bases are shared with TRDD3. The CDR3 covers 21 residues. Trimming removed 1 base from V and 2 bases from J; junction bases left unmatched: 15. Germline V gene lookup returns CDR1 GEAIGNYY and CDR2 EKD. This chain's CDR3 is CACDTTVSTGGPPWDTRQMFF. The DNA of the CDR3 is TGTGCCTGTGACACAACGGTCAGTACTGGGGGTCCCCCCTGGGACACCCGACAGATGTTTTTC.

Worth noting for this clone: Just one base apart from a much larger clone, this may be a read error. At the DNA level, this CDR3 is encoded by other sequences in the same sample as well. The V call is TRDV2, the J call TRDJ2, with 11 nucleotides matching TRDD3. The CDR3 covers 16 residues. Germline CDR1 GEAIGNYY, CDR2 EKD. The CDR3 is CACDILGDTLTAQLFF. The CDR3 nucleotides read TGCGCCTGTGACATACTGGGGGATACTTTGACAGCACAACTCTTCTTT.